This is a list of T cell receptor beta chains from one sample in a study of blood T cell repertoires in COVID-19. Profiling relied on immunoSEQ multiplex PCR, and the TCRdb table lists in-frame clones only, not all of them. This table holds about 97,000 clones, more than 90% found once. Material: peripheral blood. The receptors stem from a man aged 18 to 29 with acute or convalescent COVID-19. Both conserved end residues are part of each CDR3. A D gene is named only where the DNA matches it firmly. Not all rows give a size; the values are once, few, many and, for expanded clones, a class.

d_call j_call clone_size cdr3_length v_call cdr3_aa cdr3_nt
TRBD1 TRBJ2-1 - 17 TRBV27 CASTPRPPGQVGGEQFF TGTGCCAGCACCCCCAGGCCCCCGGGACAGGTGGGCGGTGAGCAGTTCTTC
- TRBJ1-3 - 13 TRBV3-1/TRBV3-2 CASTLSSGNTIYF TGTGCCAGCACCCTCTCCTCTGGAAACACCATATATTTT
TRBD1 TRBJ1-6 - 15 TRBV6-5 CASTWDGTGDSPLHF TGTGCCAGCACTTGGGACGGGACAGGGGATTCACCCCTCCACTTT
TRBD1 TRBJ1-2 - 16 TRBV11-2 CASSLGRGQGANGYTF TGTGCCAGCAGCTTAGGGAGGGGACAGGGGGCCAATGGCTACACCTTC
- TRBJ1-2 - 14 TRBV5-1 CASSVDSSGGGYTF TGCGCCAGCAGCGTGGACAGTTCAGGTGGGGGCTACACCTTC
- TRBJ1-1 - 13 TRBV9 CASSSGGDTEAFF TGTGCCAGCAGCTCCGGGGGGGATACTGAAGCTTTCTTT
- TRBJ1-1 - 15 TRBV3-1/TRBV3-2 CASSPLASPGTEAFF TGTGCCAGCAGCCCCCTAGCTAGTCCGGGAACTGAAGCTTTCTTT
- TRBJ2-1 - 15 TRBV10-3 CAISESQGYYNEQFF TGTGCCATCAGTGAGTCGCAGGGATACTACAATGAGCAGTTCTTC
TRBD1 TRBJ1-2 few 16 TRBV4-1 CASSQDLDRSNYGYTF TGCGCCAGCAGCCAAGATCTGGACAGGTCTAACTATGGCTACACCTTC
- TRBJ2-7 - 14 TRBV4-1 CASSQVIGRDEQYF TGCGCCAGCAGCCAAGTAATCGGCAGGGACGAGCAGTACTTC
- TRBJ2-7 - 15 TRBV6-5 CASSRRDPGSYEQYF TGTGCCAGCAGTAGGAGGGACCCCGGGTCCTACGAGCAGTACTTC
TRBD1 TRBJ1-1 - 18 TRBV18 CASSPISGTGLWNTEAFF TGTGCCAGCTCACCGATTTCCGGGACAGGGTTATGGAACACTGAAGCTTTCTTT
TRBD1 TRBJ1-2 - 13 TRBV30 CAWSRQGRDGYTF TGTGCCTGGAGCCGACAGGGCAGGGATGGCTACACCTTC
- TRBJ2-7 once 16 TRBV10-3 CAISDAQAILSYEQYF TGTGCCATCAGTGATGCCCAGGCTATTCTCTCCTACGAGCAGTACTTC
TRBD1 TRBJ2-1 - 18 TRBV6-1 CASSEDETGGHLYNEQFF TGTGCCAGCAGTGAAGACGAAACAGGGGGCCACTTATACAATGAGCAGTTCTTC
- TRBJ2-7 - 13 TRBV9 CASSPSLSHEQYF TGTGCCAGCAGCCCTTCTCTCTCCCACGAGCAGTACTTC
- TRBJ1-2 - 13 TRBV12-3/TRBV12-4 CASSFGQGNGYTF TGTGCCAGCAGTTTTGGCCAGGGGAATGGCTACACCTTC
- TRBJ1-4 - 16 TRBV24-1 CATSDSTGATNEKLFF TGTGCCACCAGTGACTCAACAGGCGCAACTAATGAAAAACTGTTTTTT
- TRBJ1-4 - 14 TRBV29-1 CSAGEAATNEKLFF TGCAGCGCGGGGGAGGCAGCAACTAATGAAAAACTGTTTTTT
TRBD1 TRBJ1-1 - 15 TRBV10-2 CASSEWSDRATEAFF TGCGCCAGCAGTGAGTGGAGCGACAGGGCTACTGAAGCTTTCTTT
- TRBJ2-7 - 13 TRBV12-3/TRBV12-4 CASTQGSSYEQYF TGTGCCAGCACCCAGGGTAGCTCCTACGAGCAGTACTTC
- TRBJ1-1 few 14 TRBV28 CASSPGGIGTEAFF TGTGCCAGCAGTCCCGGCGGGATTGGGACTGAAGCTTTCTTT
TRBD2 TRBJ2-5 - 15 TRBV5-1 CASSPLLAGQETQYF TGCGCCAGCAGCCCACTACTAGCGGGGCAAGAGACCCAGTACTTC
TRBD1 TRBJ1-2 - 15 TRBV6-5 CASSSRGASNYGYTF TGTGCCAGCAGTTCCAGGGGGGCTTCGAACTATGGCTACACCTTC
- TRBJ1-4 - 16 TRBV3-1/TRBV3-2 CASSQVRLATNEKLFF TGTGCCAGCAGCCAAGTTCGGCTAGCAACTAATGAAAAACTGTTTTTT